Following are 29 T cell receptor beta chains from one sample sequenced in a study of technical replicates of blood from several donors. Sequencing was performed with immunoSEQ multiplex PCR; in TCRdb, only in-frame clones are kept and a portion is missing. The data show 65,000 to 95,000 clones, with 97% seen just once and 0.18% held by the top ten. The sample was T cells isolated from PBMCs. The receptors stem from a human donor in good health.

This rearrangement joins TRBV4-2 to TRBJ2-3; 7 bases line up with TRBD1. Germline CDR1 LGHNA, CDR2 YNFKEQ. CDR3 length equals 13 residues. Trimming removed 5 bases from V and 7 bases from J; junction bases left unmatched: 6. The CDR3 region is CASSSDRENTQYF. In nucleotides, the CDR3 is TGTGCCAGCAGCTCTGACAGGGAAAATACGCAGTATTTT.

V is TRBV6-5 and J is TRBJ1-2; possible D gene TRBD1, 5 bases. Germline loops: CDR1 MNHEY, CDR2 SVGAGI. The germline V and J ends were trimmed by 3 bases and 7 bases, with 9 bases remaining between them. This CDR3 is built from 12 residues. CDR3 residues: CASSYLGAGYTF. CDR3 in DNA: TGTGCCAGCAGTTATCTTGGGGCTGGCTACACCTTC.

The chain combines TRBV28 with TRBJ2-7; no reliable D call. This CDR3 has 12 residues. Germline-derived CDR1 and CDR2 are MDHEN and SYDVKM. The V end lost 7 bases, the J end lost 3 bases, and 10 bases lay between the germline ends. CDR3 DNA sequence: TGTGCCAGCACGCAGTCTTACTACGAGCAGTACTTC. Amino acids: CASTQSYYEQYF.

The chain joins TRBV5-8 to TRBJ2-5; tentative D call: TRBD1 (5 bases). CDR3 length: 11 amino acids. Germline loops: CDR1 SGHTS, CDR2 YDEGEE. The V gene lost 4 bases and the J gene lost 8 bases, with 9 bases spanning the gap. This chain's CDR3 is CASSGAVTQYF. CDR3 in DNA: TGTGCCAGCAGCGGGGCGGTCACCCAGTACTTC. The variable domain in full, completed from reference TRBV5-8 and TRBJ2-5, reads EAGVTQSPTHLIKTRGQQATLRCSPISGHTSVYWYQQALGLGLQFLLWYDEGEERNRGNFPPRFSGRQFPNYSSELNVNALELEDSALYLCASSGAVTQYFGPGTRLLVL.

The rearrangement links TRBV19 to TRBJ2-2; 10 bases align to TRBD2. Looked up from germline, CDR1 is LNHDA and CDR2 is SQIVND (reference sequence). This CDR3 has 14 residues. V was pared by 6 bases and J by 7 bases, with 5 bases of the junction left unmatched. In DNA form, the CDR3 reads TGTGCCAGTAGCCTAGCGGGAGATATCGGGGAGCTGTTTTTT. Translated: CASSLAGDIGELFF.

The V gene is TRBV9, the J gene TRBJ1-1; unclear D gene. V was clipped by 5 bases and J by 5 bases, with 16 bases between them. This CDR3 is built from 14 residues. Germline-derived CDR1 and CDR2 are SGDLS and YYNGEE. CDR3 sequence reads: CASRVEGGTTEAFF. The DNA of the CDR3 is TGTGCCAGCAGGGTGGAGGGTGGCACGACTGAAGCTTTCTTT.

The chain combines TRBV7-9 with TRBJ1-3, with D possibly TRBD1 on 6 matching bases. From germline, CDR1 is SEHNR and CDR2 FQNEAQ (reference sequence). The CDR3 is 12 amino acids. With 7 bases removed from V and 7 bases from J, the gap between germline ends came to 11 bases. The CDR3 here is CASNSGENTIYF. DNA for the CDR3: TGTGCCAGCAATTCAGGGGAGAACACCATATATTTT.

J is TRBJ2-3 and V is TRBV6-5; possible D gene TRBD2, 6 bases. Germline V gene data show CDR1 as MNHEY and CDR2 as SVGAGI. CDR3 size: 14 residues. V was trimmed by 5 bases and J by 0 bases, leaving 9 bases between them. CDR3 sequence (DNA): TGTGCCAGCAGTAGCGGGCTAAGCACAGATACGCAGTATTTT. Translation gives CASSSGLSTDTQYF.

The V and J genes are TRBV6-5 and TRBJ1-1; D gene ambiguous. The germline V gene has CDR1 MNHEY and CDR2 SVGAGI. V was shortened by 1 base and J by 0 bases, with 12 bases between the two germline ends. The CDR3 has 16 residues. The CDR3 reads CASSYYYRRMNTEAFF. As DNA, the CDR3 is TGTGCCAGCAGTTACTACTATCGACGGATGAACACTGAAGCTTTCTTT.

The chain has TRBV5-6 and TRBJ1-5; 11 nucleotides agree with TRBD1. This CDR3 has 15 residues. J lost 7 bases, V lost 4 bases, and 7 bases had no gene match. CDR1 is SGHDT and CDR2 is YYEEEE in the germline V gene. The CDR3 region is CASSRTGGNVQPQHF. DNA of the CDR3: TGTGCCAGCAGCCGGACAGGGGGCAACGTCCAGCCCCAGCATTTT.

The chain uses TRBV28 and TRBJ1-5, with D maybe TRBD1 (5 bases). V was trimmed by 1 base and J by 1 base, leaving 8 bases between them. This CDR3 contains 15 residues. Germline values: CDR1 MDHEN, CDR2 SYDVKM. This CDR3 reads CASSLYTGSNQPQHF. Here the CDR3 DNA reads TGTGCCAGCAGTTTATATACAGGAAGCAATCAGCCCCAGCATTTT.

The chain uses TRBV9 and TRBJ1-2; D remains unclear. Trimming shortened V by 0 bases and J by 8 bases, and 8 bases separated the two germline ends. This CDR3 has 12 amino acids. Germline V gene lookup returns CDR1 SGDLS and CDR2 YYNGEE. CDR3 in DNA: TGTGCCAGCAGCGTAGGGGAGGGAGGCTACACCTTC. Translated, it gives CASSVGEGGYTF. The entire variable domain, with the rest obtained from reference TRBV9 and TRBJ1-2, is as follows: DSGVTQTPKHLITATGQRVTLRCSPRSGDLSVYWYQQSLDQGLQFLIQYYNGEERAKGNILERFSAQQFPDLHSELNLSSLELGDSALYFCASSVGEGGYTFGSGTRLTVV.

This chain joins TRBV5-6 and TRBJ1-5; D is perhaps TRBD1 (5 bases). The V end was cut by 6 bases, the J end by 2 bases, with 12 bases between. The CDR3 runs to 14 residues. Germline loops: CDR1 SGHDT, CDR2 YYEEEE. As DNA, the CDR3 is TGTGCCAGCACCCGTGGGGCCGGCAATCAGCCCCAGCATTTT. Encoded protein: CASTRGAGNQPQHF.

The gene calls are TRBV30 and TRBJ1-2; D unclear. Trimming cost V 4 bases and J 0 bases, with 12 bases left between them. Germline V CDR1 and CDR2: GTSNPN, SVGIG (reference sequence). This CDR3 comprises 14 residues. The CDR3 loop is CAWKVEAANYGYTF. In nucleotides, the CDR3 is TGTGCCTGGAAAGTAGAGGCAGCTAACTATGGCTACACCTTC.

The gene calls are TRBV4-2 and TRBJ2-3; D unresolved. V lost 0 bases and J lost 1, with 5 bases in between. CDR1 is LGHNA, CDR2 YNFKEQ, per germline. This CDR3 spans 14 amino acids. CDR3 loop: CASSQDRGTDTQYF. CDR3 bases: TGTGCCAGCAGCCAAGATCGAGGCACAGATACGCAGTATTTT.

The chain joins TRBV4-2 to TRBJ2-1; a possible D gene is TRBD2 (5 bases). The CDR3 totals 12 residues. V was trimmed by 0 bases and J by 9 bases, leaving 6 bases between them. The germline gives CDR1 LGHNA, CDR2 YNFKEQ. CDR3 amino acids: CASSQEGVEQFF. The CDR3 nucleotides are TGTGCCAGCAGCCAAGAGGGAGTTGAGCAGTTCTTC.

The V gene is TRBV2, the J gene TRBJ2-3; TRBD2 aligns across 7 bases. Germline CDR1 is SNHLY and CDR2 is FYNNEI. The CDR3 runs 15 residues. Germline trimming cut 6 bases from V and 0 bases from J; bases unmatched to any gene: 6. CDR3 bases: TGTGCCAGCAGCATACTAGCGCCTAGCACAGATACGCAGTATTTT. This codes for CASSILAPSTDTQYF.

The V call is TRBV9, the J call TRBJ1-5; the D gene is possibly TRBD1 (5 bases). With 0 bases removed from V and 6 bases from J, the gap between germline ends came to 13 bases. The CDR3 has 15 amino acids. Germline V gene data show CDR1 as SGDLS and CDR2 as YYNGEE. The chain's CDR3 is CASSVGSGGVQPQHF. DNA of the CDR3: TGTGCCAGCAGCGTAGGGTCGGGGGGGGTTCAGCCCCAGCATTTT.

CDR3 nucleotide sequence: TGTGCCAGCAGCTCGACACGGCGGGGAGAGACCCAGTACTTC. Residues: CASSSTRRGETQYF. The chain uses TRBV5-6 and TRBJ2-5, with D possibly matching TRBD2 (6 bases). This CDR3 region has 14 residues. V was pared by 3 bases and J by 4 bases, with 13 bases between. Germline V lookup: CDR1 SGHDT, CDR2 YYEEEE.

This chain connects TRBV19 to TRBJ2-5; D gene ambiguous. The CDR3 is 13 residues long. Germline CDR1 LNHDA, CDR2 SQIVND (reference sequence). V shed 5 bases and J shed 4 bases, with 11 bases lying between them. DNA for the CDR3: TGTGCCAGTAGTGACGACTCGCGAGAGACCCAGTACTTC. Amino acid sequence: CASSDDSRETQYF.

V usage is TRBV7-2 and J usage is TRBJ2-5; TRBD2 might be the D (6 bases). The ends were cut back, 6 bases at V and 5 bases at J, with 22 bases in the middle. CDR3 size: 16 residues. Germline loops: CDR1 SGHTA, CDR2 FQGNSA. CDR3 in DNA: TGTGCCAGCAGGAACGTACTCGGAGGGCCGGGGGAGACCCAGTACTTC. It yields the protein CASRNVLGGPGETQYF.

J is TRBJ2-7 and V is TRBV28; 10 nucleotides align to TRBD2. The V gene's germline CDR1 is MDHEN and CDR2 SYDVKM. This CDR3 has 15 residues. Germline trimming cut 2 bases from V and 2 bases from J; bases unmatched to any gene: 3. The CDR3 nucleotides read TGTGCCAGCAGTTTAGGACTAGCGGTGACCTACGAGCAGTACTTC. Amino acid sequence: CASSLGLAVTYEQYF.

The V call is TRBV4-1, the J call TRBJ2-3, with D unresolved. The CDR3 runs to 14 residues. Germline CDR1 MGHRA, CDR2 YSYEKL. V gave up 1 base and J gave up 4 bases, with 9 bases separating them. The DNA of the CDR3 is TGCGCCAGCAGCCAAGCCTATGCGTCAGATACGCAGTATTTT. This codes for CASSQAYASDTQYF.

This chain links TRBV10-1 with TRBJ1-5; D may be TRBD1 (6 bases). CDR1 and CDR2 from the germline V gene are WNHNN and SYGVQD (reference sequence). V dropped 2 bases and J dropped 10 bases, with 12 bases sitting between them. The CDR3 loop spans 13 amino acids. The CDR3, as DNA: TGCGCCAGCAGTGAGAACCCGGACAGTCCCCAGCATTTT. As protein: CASSENPDSPQHF.

This chain uses TRBV28 with TRBJ2-5, with 9 bases lining up with TRBD1. The J segment lost 5 bases and the V segment lost 7 bases, leaving 8 bases of the junction unmatched. From germline, CDR1 is MDHEN and CDR2 SYDVKM. This CDR3 has 14 residues. CDR3 coding DNA: TGTGCCAGCACTACAGGGGGCGCCGGGGAGACCCAGTACTTC. Translation gives CASTTGGAGETQYF.

This CDR3 reads CASRAWTGTDEQYF. CDR3 DNA sequence: TGTGCCAGCAGGGCTTGGACAGGGACCGACGAGCAGTACTTC. This chain uses TRBV6-6 with TRBJ2-7; TRBD1 aligns across 8 bases. The germline V gene has CDR1 MNHNY and CDR2 SVGAGI (reference sequence). The CDR3 covers 14 residues. V lost 6 bases, J lost 5 bases, and 9 bases stayed unmatched.

The V gene is TRBV27, the J gene TRBJ1-1; D remains ambiguous. CDR3 length equals 16 residues. The germline gives CDR1 MNHEY, CDR2 SMNVEV (reference sequence). Trimming took off 6 bases at V and 0 bases at J, with 17 bases between the two ends. The CDR3 bases are TGTGCCAGCAGAACCCAGGCTGTCGAACTGAACACTGAAGCTTTCTTT. It yields the protein CASRTQAVELNTEAFF.

This chain's CDR3 is CASSLGGLPNYGYTF. The CDR3 bases are TGCGCCAGCAGCTTGGGAGGCCTACCTAACTATGGCTACACCTTC. The genes are TRBV5-1 and TRBJ1-2, with no clear D. The CDR3 is made up of 15 amino acids. Per germline, CDR1 SGHRS and CDR2 YFSETQ. Trimming removed 0 bases at V and 0 bases at J, with 9 bases between.

This rearrangement joins TRBV10-2 to TRBJ1-5; no clear D gene. CDR1 and CDR2 from the germline V gene are WSHSY and SAAADI. Trimming left V 1 base short and J 0 bases short, with 10 bases between. The CDR3 loop spans 16 amino acids. The CDR3 coding sequence is TGCGCCAGCAGTGAGTTGGGCGCCCATAGCAATCAGCCCCAGCATTTT. Protein: CASSELGAHSNQPQHF.